These 32 T cell receptor beta chains share one sample of origin, sequenced in a study of response to subunit inactivated influenza vaccine. TCRdb re-analysed the RT-PCR reads in MiXCR, keeping a single row per CDR3 protein. The data contain about 190,000 distinct CDR3 sequences, 14% of them singletons. The material sequenced was CD8+ T cells sorted from PBMCs, taken more than 4 days after vaccination. The receptors originated from a man aged 50-59 years who received an inactivated influenza vaccine.

The chain has TRBV11-2 and TRBJ1-1; D remains unclear. CDR3 length: 14 residues. Germline CDR1 and CDR2: SGHAT and FQNNGV. Trimming stripped 0 bases from V and 4 bases from J, with 9 bases between. CDR3 sequence: CASSLDIAGTEAFF. In DNA, the CDR3 is TGTGCCAGCAGCTTAGATATTGCGGGCACTGAAGCTTTCTTT.

This clonotype was seen only once. V and J are TRBV10-2 and TRBJ2-7; D is perhaps TRBD2 (6 bases). This CDR3 region has 14 residues. Trimming pared 8 bases from V and 2 bases from J, leaving 16 bases between. Germline V gene lookup returns CDR1 WSHSY and CDR2 SAAADI. The CDR3 reads CASGGWGRTYEQYF. Here the CDR3 DNA reads TGCGCCAGCGGGGGGTGGGGCCGCACCTACGAGCAGTACTTC.

This clonotype was seen a few times. The chain links TRBV7-8 to TRBJ2-7; D is unresolved. V lost 3 bases to trimming and J lost 5 bases, with 11 bases between them. CDR1 is SGHVS and CDR2 is FQNEAQ in the germline V gene. The CDR3 is 13 amino acids. The DNA for the CDR3 is TGTGCCAGCAGCTTCGGTCGAATGGACGAGCAGTACTTC. Protein product: CASSFGRMDEQYF.

The chain has TRBV12-3 or TRBV12-4 and TRBJ2-2; tentative D call: TRBD1 (6 bases). The ends were cut back, 0 bases at V and 11 bases at J, with 10 bases in the middle. This CDR3 is 13 amino acids long. Here the CDR3 reads CASSLAPRGELFF. CDR3 DNA sequence: TGTGCCAGCAGTTTAGCGCCCAGGGGAGAGCTGTTTTTT.

The V gene is TRBV9, the J gene TRBJ2-7, with D hard to call. The ends were cut back, 3 bases at V and 2 bases at J, with 9 bases in the middle. In germline, CDR1 is SGDLS, CDR2 YYNGEE. The CDR3 is made up of 13 amino acids. Written as DNA, the CDR3 is TGTGCCAGCAGCGGTGTTCGGGCCTACGAGCAGTACTTC. This sequence encodes CASSGVRAYEQYF.

This clonotype came up a few times. V is TRBV6-2 or TRBV6-3 and J is TRBJ2-7, with 13 positions matching TRBD2. Germline V CDR1 and CDR2: MNHEY, SVGEGT. This CDR3 spans 16 amino acids. The J segment lost 6 bases and the V segment lost 5 bases, leaving 10 bases of the junction unmatched. CDR3 bases: TGTGCCAGCAGTGCAACCGGGACTAGCGGGACGGGCGAGCAGTACTTC. Amino acids: CASSATGTSGTGEQYF.

In this sample, this clonotype turned up a few times. This sequence joins TRBV5-1 and TRBJ2-7, with 9 bases identical to TRBD2. Germline CDR1 and CDR2: SGHRS and YFSETQ. The CDR3 totals 15 residues. Unmatched junction bases numbered 12, after V lost 7 bases and J lost 4 bases. The CDR3 DNA follows: TGCGCCAGCTCTAGCGGGACGGGACTTGGGTACGAGCAGTACTTC. Translated: CASSSGTGLGYEQYF.

This clonotype was detected only a few times. The J gene is TRBJ2-5, the V gene TRBV20-1; the match to TRBD2 covers 11 bases. Germline trimming cut 3 bases from V and 1 base from J; bases unmatched to any gene: 4. Germline loops: CDR1 DFQATT, CDR2 SNEGSKA (reference sequence). The CDR3 contains 15 residues. Here the CDR3 reads CSASVGLAAQETQYF. CDR3 bases: TGCAGTGCTAGTGTGGGACTAGCGGCCCAAGAGACCCAGTACTTC.

This clonotype was seen more than once but under ten times. The V and J genes are TRBV7-9 and TRBJ2-5, with D hard to call. The CDR3 runs to 13 residues. CDR1 and CDR2 (germline): SEHNR, FQNEAQ (reference sequence). V lost 1 base and J 3 bases, leaving 6 bases between the germline ends. CDR3 sequence: CASSLDLKETQYF. Here the CDR3 DNA reads TGTGCCAGCAGCTTAGACCTCAAAGAGACCCAGTACTTC.

This clonotype has a count of ten or more. The rearrangement uses TRBV7-7 and TRBJ2-3; 9 nucleotides line up with TRBD1. The V gene's germline CDR1 is SSHAT and CDR2 FNYEAQ (reference sequence). The length of the CDR3 is 14 residues. The J segment lost 5 bases and the V segment lost 5 bases, leaving 5 bases of the junction unmatched. This chain's CDR3 is CASSPLDRGDTQYF. CDR3 in DNA: TGTGCCAGCAGCCCCTTGGACAGGGGAGATACGCAGTATTTT.

The chain couples TRBV29-1 to TRBJ2-7; 16 bases map to TRBD2. Germline-derived CDR1 and CDR2 are SQVTM and ANQGSEA. The CDR3 covers 14 residues. V lost 5 bases to trimming and J lost 6 bases; unmatched junction nucleotides: 4. CDR3 nucleotides: TGCAGCGTTCGTGGGACTAGCGGGAGGGTCGAGCAGTACTTC. Residues: CSVRGTSGRVEQYF.

DNA of the CDR3: TGTGCCAGCAGCGTATGGGGGCCGGGAAACACCGGGGAGCTGTTTTTT. It specifies CASSVWGPGNTGELFF. This rearrangement joins TRBV9 to TRBJ2-2, with D maybe TRBD1 (6 bases). V dropped 1 base and J dropped 2 bases, with 12 bases sitting between them. Germline V CDR1 and CDR2: SGDLS, YYNGEE. The length of the CDR3 is 16 residues.

This clonotype was counted ten times or more. The V and J genes are TRBV2 and TRBJ2-3; D is uncertain. The CDR3 runs to 16 residues. The germline V gene encodes CDR1 SNHLY and CDR2 FYNNEI. Trimming stripped 3 bases from V and 2 bases from J, with 15 bases between. CDR3 in DNA: TGTGCCAGCAGTGAGCACCAGCGACGGGTCACAGATACGCAGTATTTT. It specifies CASSEHQRRVTDTQYF.

This clonotype was counted between two and nine times. This chain links TRBV20-1 with TRBJ1-1; D is undetermined. The CDR3 covers 15 residues. V was clipped by 1 base and J by 0 bases, with 12 bases between them. The germline V gene encodes CDR1 DFQATT and CDR2 SNEGSKA (reference sequence). The CDR3 region has the DNA TGCAGTGCTAGAGGACTCGGAGGAGTGAACACTGAAGCTTTCTTT. It specifies CSARGLGGVNTEAFF.

This sequence joins TRBV4-1 and TRBJ2-3; 15 bases line up with TRBD2. The CDR3 runs to 17 residues. The J segment lost 2 bases and the V segment lost 8 bases, leaving 8 bases of the junction unmatched. The germline V gene has CDR1 MGHRA and CDR2 YSYEKL. The CDR3 reads CASHWTSGGVYTDTQYF. Here the CDR3 DNA reads TGCGCCAGCCACTGGACTAGCGGGGGGGTATACACAGATACGCAGTATTTT.

This clonotype has a handful of counts. This chain uses TRBV4-3 with TRBJ1-5; D ambiguous. Trimming took 0 bases from V and 10 from J, leaving 13 bases between them. The CDR3 runs to 14 residues. Germline V gene sequence: CDR1 LGHNA, CDR2 YSLEER. CDR3 amino acids: CASSQDGISEPQHF. The DNA of the CDR3 is TGCGCCAGCAGCCAAGATGGGATCTCTGAACCCCAGCATTTT.

The genes are TRBV30 and TRBJ2-2; possible D gene TRBD2, 6 bases. This CDR3 spans 14 amino acids. Per the germline V gene, CDR1 is GTSNPN and CDR2 is SVGIG (reference sequence). With 2 bases removed from V and 4 bases from J, the gap between germline ends came to 11 bases. Written as DNA, the CDR3 is TGTGCCTGGAGTAGGACCGGGGGCACCGGGGAGCTGTTTTTT. It encodes CAWSRTGGTGELFF.

The table lists this clonotype with a few counts. The rearrangement uses TRBV20-1 and TRBJ2-7; D uncertain. CDR1 and CDR2 from the germline V gene are DFQATT and SNEGSKA (reference sequence). Trimming took off 4 bases at V and 4 bases at J, with 8 bases between the two ends. The length of the CDR3 is 11 residues. The CDR3 here is CSATALYEQYF. The CDR3 DNA is TGCAGTGCTACGGCTTTGTACGAGCAGTACTTC.

This sequence joins TRBV3-1 and TRBJ2-7; 9 bases fit TRBD2. Unmatched junction bases numbered 6, after V lost 5 bases and J lost 4 bases. Germline CDR1 is LGHDT and CDR2 is YNNKEL (reference sequence). The CDR3 has 14 residues. The CDR3 nucleotides read TGTGCCAGCAGCATACATAGCGGGAGTTACGAGCAGTACTTC. It specifies CASSIHSGSYEQYF.

This chain links TRBV28 with TRBJ1-1; the D is unclear. V was clipped by 5 bases and J by 4 bases, with 5 bases between them. There are 11 residues in the CDR3. Per germline, CDR1 MDHEN and CDR2 SYDVKM. The CDR3 sequence: CASSRSTEAFF. The CDR3 DNA reads as TGTGCCAGCAGTCGAAGCACTGAAGCTTTCTTT.

The V gene is TRBV12-3 or TRBV12-4, the J gene TRBJ2-5; 13 bases agree with TRBD2. The junction had 6 bases not matched to a gene; V was cut back by 6 bases and J by 2 bases. CDR3 size: 16 residues. This CDR3 is CASRPTSGGGQETQYF. CDR3 in DNA: TGTGCCAGCAGACCTACTAGCGGGGGGGGTCAAGAGACCCAGTACTTC.

This clonotype has just a few counts. J is TRBJ1-2 and V is TRBV6-1; TRBD1 might be the D (5 bases). This CDR3 region has 15 residues. Germline V gene lookup returns CDR1 MNHNS and CDR2 SASEGT. The ends were cut back, 0 bases at V and 2 bases at J, with 10 bases in the middle. The CDR3 loop reads CASSEAGSGNYGYTF. The CDR3 DNA reads TGTGCCAGCAGTGAAGCGGGGTCAGGGAACTATGGCTACACCTTC.

The chain links TRBV6-2 or TRBV6-3 to TRBJ2-2, with D possibly TRBD2 on 5 matching bases. Trimming cost V 6 bases and J 4 bases, with 18 bases left between them. The CDR3 covers 16 residues. Germline values: CDR1 MNHEY, CDR2 SVGEGT. DNA of the CDR3: TGTGCCAGCAGCCCATTACTAGTCTTCGGCACCGGGGAGCTGTTTTTT. Its protein is CASSPLLVFGTGELFF.

This clonotype was counted ten times or more. The genes are TRBV6-5 and TRBJ2-1; D remains unclear. V gave up 2 bases and J gave up 10 bases, with 15 bases separating them. Looked up from germline, CDR1 is MNHEY and CDR2 is SVGAGI. The CDR3 runs 14 residues. CDR3 coding DNA: TGTGCCAGCAGTTACAGAACTCCGGATGGGGAGCAGTTCTTC. Encoded protein: CASSYRTPDGEQFF.

The gene calls are TRBV7-9 and TRBJ2-6; D call uncertain. The CDR3 loop spans 16 amino acids. V was trimmed by 2 bases and J by 2 bases, leaving 10 bases between them. CDR1 is SEHNR, CDR2 FQNEAQ, per germline (reference sequence). The CDR3 sequence: CASSLSWWAGANVLTF. CDR3 DNA: TGTGCCAGCAGCTTATCTTGGTGGGCTGGGGCCAACGTCCTGACTTTC.

This clonotype was counted a single time. The gene calls are TRBV27 and TRBJ2-1; perhaps TRBD2 as D (6 bases). V lost 0 bases, J lost 9 bases, and 12 bases lay in between. The CDR3 sequence is 14 residues long. Germline V gives CDR1 MNHEY, CDR2 SMNVEV (reference sequence). The CDR3 protein is CASSLSGTGLEQFF. As DNA, the CDR3 is TGTGCCAGCAGTTTATCGGGGACTGGTCTTGAGCAGTTCTTC.

The rearrangement uses TRBV29-1 and TRBJ2-7; 12 bases align to TRBD2. The germline CDR1 and CDR2 sequences are SQVTM and ANQGSEA. The trim removed 6 bases at V and 0 bases at J, leaving 6 bases unmatched. CDR3 length equals 15 residues. The CDR3 region is CSVSSGRASSYEQYF. Here the CDR3 DNA reads TGCAGCGTGTCTAGCGGGAGGGCCAGCTCCTACGAGCAGTACTTC.

This chain connects TRBV12-3 or TRBV12-4 to TRBJ2-1; D gene uncertain. There are 12 residues in the CDR3. V shed 5 bases and J shed 4 bases, with 6 bases lying between them. CDR3 loop: CASSRSYNEQFF. The CDR3 DNA follows: TGTGCCAGCAGTCGGAGTTACAATGAGCAGTTCTTC.

The J gene is TRBJ1-1, the V gene TRBV7-9; weak D call: TRBD1 (5 bases). From germline, CDR1 is SEHNR and CDR2 FQNEAQ (reference sequence). The ends were cut back, 0 bases at V and 6 bases at J, with 11 bases in the middle. The CDR3 length is 14 residues. CDR3 DNA sequence: TGTGCCAGCAGCTTAGCTGGTTGGGGCGCTGAAGCTTTCTTT. Translation: CASSLAGWGAEAFF.

This clonotype was seen at least ten times. This chain joins TRBV5-1 and TRBJ2-7, with D hard to call. The CDR3 is made up of 14 amino acids. Per germline, CDR1 SGHRS and CDR2 YFSETQ. The V end was cut by 0 bases, the J end by 2 bases, with 9 bases between. CDR3 nucleotide sequence: TGCGCCAGCAGCTTGGATGCAGGAGCCTACGAGCAGTACTTC. This encodes CASSLDAGAYEQYF. The entire variable domain, with the rest obtained from reference TRBV5-1 and TRBJ2-7, is as follows: KAGVTQTPRYLIKTRGQQVTLSCSPISGHRSVSWYQQTPGQGLQFLFEYFSETQRNKGNFPGRFSGRQFSNSRSEMNVSTLELGDSALYLCASSLDAGAYEQYFGPGTRLTVT.

J is TRBJ2-1 and V is TRBV6-1, with D possibly being TRBD2 (6 bases). CDR1 and CDR2 (germline): MNHNS, SASEGT. V lost 10 bases, J lost 4 bases, and 20 bases lay in between. This CDR3 is 15 amino acids long. CDR3 DNA sequence: TGTGCCACCAAGGGCAGGGAGGAAGCTTACAATGAGCAGTTCTTC. It yields the protein CATKGREEAYNEQFF.

J is TRBJ2-7 and V is TRBV6-1; 12 nucleotides align to TRBD1. The germline gives CDR1 MNHNS, CDR2 SASEGT. With V trimmed by 5 bases and J by 7 bases, 9 bases remained unmatched. This CDR3 contains 15 residues. The CDR3 region has the DNA TGTGCCAGCAGTATGGGACAGGGGGCGCCCGGTGAGCAGTACTTC. Translation: CASSMGQGAPGEQYF.